This passage covers 20 T cell receptor beta chains from one sample sequenced in a study of blood T cell repertoires in COVID-19. TCRdb's table, derived via immunoSEQ multiplex PCR, lists solely in-frame clones and lacks some. The sample records 55,000 to 70,000 clones, around 79% being singletons. Specimen: peripheral blood. The origin of the receptors is a human donor in a cohort sampled during active COVID-19.

The chain combines TRBV27 with TRBJ2-1; a weak D match, TRBD2 (5 bases). Germline V gene data show CDR1 as MNHEY and CDR2 as SMNVEV (reference sequence). Trimming pared 4 bases from V and 10 bases from J, leaving 20 bases between. The CDR3 extends over 15 amino acids. CDR3 protein: CASSSLSGALREQFF. CDR3 bases: TGTGCCAGCAGTTCCCTCAGCGGCGCACTAAGGGAGCAGTTCTTC.

The chain recombines TRBV28 with TRBJ1-1, with 7 bases that match TRBD1. Germline CDR1 reads MDHEN; CDR2 reads SYDVKM. Losses at the gene ends were 4 bases for V and 0 bases for J; bases not matched to a gene: 8. CDR3 length: 16 amino acids. The CDR3 protein is CASSSQQGNLNTEAFF. CDR3 DNA sequence: TGTGCCAGCAGTTCCCAACAGGGGAACCTGAACACTGAAGCTTTCTTT. The full variable domain, rest sourced from reference TRBV28 and TRBJ1-1, is DVKVTQSSRYLVKRTGEKVFLECVQDMDHENMFWYRQDPGLGLRLIYFSYDVKMKEKGDIPEGYSVSREKKERFSLILESASTNQTSMYLCASSSQQGNLNTEAFFGQGTRLTVV.

The rearrangement uses TRBV10-2 and TRBJ2-1; a weak D match, TRBD2 (7 bases). This CDR3 contains 16 residues. Between the trimmed V and J ends, which lost 6 bases and 10 bases, there was a span of 25 bases. Germline V gene data show CDR1 as WSHSY and CDR2 as SAAADI. The CDR3 DNA is TGCGCCAGCAGGGAGGGCTGGGGGGGCAGGAAAACGGAGCAGTTCTTC. It specifies CASREGWGGRKTEQFF.

The chain is built from TRBV19 and TRBJ1-4; D is ambiguous. Germline V lookup: CDR1 LNHDA, CDR2 SQIVND (reference sequence). V lost 5 bases to trimming and J lost 0 bases, with 10 bases between them. The CDR3 runs to 15 residues. CDR3 amino acids: CASSPFSATNEKLFF. CDR3 in DNA: TGTGCCAGTAGTCCCTTTTCTGCAACTAATGAAAAACTGTTTTTT.

The genes are TRBV5-6 and TRBJ1-5; 11 nucleotides agree with TRBD1. The CDR3 has 17 amino acids. Germline lookup yields CDR1 SGHDT and CDR2 YYEEEE. V trimming: 5 bases; J trimming: 0 bases; junction bases outside the gene matches: 7. Here the CDR3 DNA reads TGTGCCAGCAGAAGGACAGGGGGCATCTTTAGCAATCAGCCCCAGCATTTT. It is translated as CASRRTGGIFSNQPQHF.

This rearrangement joins TRBV7-8 to TRBJ2-5; TRBD2 is a possible D gene (6 bases). V dropped 5 bases and J dropped 2 bases, with 15 bases sitting between them. Germline V lookup: CDR1 SGHVS, CDR2 FQNEAQ. The CDR3 length is 15 residues. For the CDR3, the DNA is TGTGCCAGCAGCCCACCGGGACTTGAACAAGAGACCCAGTACTTC. Protein sequence: CASSPPGLEQETQYF.

The chain joins TRBV18 to TRBJ1-2; D remains unclear. Per the germline V gene, CDR1 is KGHSH and CDR2 is LQKENI. Trimming stripped 2 bases from V and 2 bases from J, with 9 bases between. There are 14 residues in the CDR3. CDR3 in amino acids: CASSPSGRNYGYTF. The CDR3 DNA is TGTGCCAGCTCACCAAGCGGACGGAACTATGGCTACACCTTC.

The chain's CDR3 is CSTGSGNTIYF. CDR3 sequence (DNA): TGTAGCACAGGGTCTGGAAACACCATATATTTT. The gene calls are TRBV25-1 and TRBJ1-3, with D perhaps TRBD1 (6 bases). The germline gives CDR1 MGHDK, CDR2 SYGVNS. CDR3 length: 11 amino acids. Together with reference TRBV25-1 and TRBJ1-3, the CDR3 gives the full variable domain: EADIYQTPRYLVIGTGKKITLECSQTMGHDKMYWYQQDPGMELHLIHYSYGVNSTEKGDLSSESTVSRIRTEHFPLTLESARPSHTSQYLCSTGSGNTIYFGEGSWLTVV.

This clone has a single count. The rearrangement joins TRBV12-1 to TRBJ1-4; TRBD1 is the table's D call, not checked against the DNA. TRBV12-1 is labeled a pseudogene. This CDR3 region has 15 residues. This chain's CDR3 is CASSFPGQGVGQLFF. CDR3 DNA sequence: TGTGCCAGCAGCTTCCCCGGACAGGGGGTGGGACAACTGTTTTTT.

V usage is TRBV9 and J usage is TRBJ2-7, with TRBD1 matching over 8 bases. With 0 bases clipped from V and 6 bases from J, the junction kept 5 bases outside the gene matches. CDR1 SGDLS and CDR2 YYNGEE come from the germline V gene. The CDR3 has 14 amino acids. The CDR3 spells CASSVGAQGGEQYF. In nucleotides, the CDR3 is TGTGCCAGCAGCGTAGGTGCACAGGGGGGCGAGCAGTACTTC.

This rearrangement joins TRBV5-1 to TRBJ2-1; 8 bases map to TRBD1. The CDR3 sequence is 15 residues long. V was clipped by 5 bases and J by 5 bases; unmatched bases: 9. Germline V gene sequence: CDR1 SGHRS, CDR2 YFSETQ. The CDR3 sequence is CASSPWTGSNNEQFF. CDR3 nucleotide sequence: TGCGCCAGCAGTCCCTGGACAGGGAGCAACAATGAGCAGTTCTTC.

The genes are TRBV10-2 and TRBJ2-6; 11 bases agree with TRBD2. The germline CDR1 and CDR2 sequences are WSHSY and SAAADI. Germline trimming cut 5 bases from V and 2 bases from J; bases unmatched to any gene: 8. There are 18 residues in the CDR3. The CDR3, as DNA: TGCGCCAGCAGTAAGATTACTAGCGGGGGTCCTGGGGCCAACGTCCTGACTTTC. Translating gives CASSKITSGGPGANVLTF.

This chain uses TRBV30 with TRBJ2-7, with 10 bases matching TRBD1. After removal of 5 bases from V and 6 bases from J, the junction contained 4 bases not matched to a gene. The CDR3 extends over 12 amino acids. CDR1 GTSNPN and CDR2 SVGIG come from the germline V gene (reference sequence). CDR3 in amino acids: CAWGTGAGEQYF. In nucleotides, the CDR3 is TGTGCCTGGGGGACAGGGGCCGGCGAGCAGTACTTC.

This chain uses TRBV19 with TRBJ2-3; unclear D gene. The CDR3 length is 13 residues. CDR1 is LNHDA, CDR2 SQIVND, per germline (reference sequence). Trimming took 5 bases from V and 2 from J, leaving 8 bases between them. CDR3 sequence: CASSLRNTDTQYF. The CDR3, as DNA: TGTGCCAGTAGTCTCAGAAACACAGATACGCAGTATTTT.

There are a few counts of this clone. This rearrangement joins TRBV11-2 to TRBJ1-6; no clear D. The CDR3 runs to 14 residues. V was trimmed by 8 bases and J by 6 bases, leaving 14 bases between them. The germline V gene encodes CDR1 SGHAT and CDR2 FQNNGV. The CDR3 region is CASSGPSSNSPLHF. The CDR3 bases are TGTGCCAGCTCCGGCCCGTCTAGTAATTCACCCCTCCACTTT.

This chain joins TRBV7-9 and TRBJ1-1; D is perhaps TRBD1 (6 bases). This CDR3 is built from 13 residues. Between the trimmed V and J ends, which lost 4 bases and 1 base, there was a span of 7 bases. Germline V gives CDR1 SEHNR, CDR2 FQNEAQ (reference sequence). DNA for the CDR3: TGTGCCAGCAGCTCGGGACAGAACACTGAAGCTTTCTTT. It yields the protein CASSSGQNTEAFF.

The chain employs TRBV28 and TRBJ2-7; 7 nucleotides line up with TRBD2. V dropped 5 bases and J dropped 0; count of bases not matched to a gene: 10. The CDR3 covers 16 residues. The germline gives CDR1 MDHEN, CDR2 SYDVKM. The CDR3 spells CASSPGLGLISYEQYF. The CDR3 bases are TGTGCCAGCAGTCCCGGACTAGGGCTAATCTCCTACGAGCAGTACTTC.

This clone was counted a single time. This sequence joins TRBV4-1 and TRBJ1-1; 9 bases align to TRBD1. There are 16 residues in the CDR3. Germline V gene lookup returns CDR1 MGHRA and CDR2 YSYEKL. Unmatched junction bases numbered 12, after V lost 4 bases and J lost 6 bases. CDR3 bases: TGCGCCAGCAGCCGCCCGGGAGCGGGACAGGGTGCTGAAGCTTTCTTT. Amino acids: CASSRPGAGQGAEAFF.

This rearrangement joins TRBV27 to TRBJ2-3; D is uncertain. Between the trimmed V and J ends, which lost 5 bases and 2 bases, there was a span of 11 bases. Germline CDR1 MNHEY, CDR2 SMNVEV (reference sequence). The CDR3 covers 14 residues. Here the CDR3 DNA reads TGTGCCAGCAGTGTCCGGTCTCCCACAGATACGCAGTATTTT. It is translated as CASSVRSPTDTQYF.

This chain uses TRBV9 with TRBJ1-3; 7 bases agree with TRBD1. The CDR3 covers 15 residues. Looked up from germline, CDR1 is SGDLS and CDR2 is YYNGEE. Trimming took 4 bases from V and 0 from J; bases not matched to a gene: 4. The CDR3 spells CASSPGQPSGNTIYF. CDR3 sequence (DNA): TGTGCCAGCAGCCCGGGACAGCCCTCTGGAAACACCATATATTTT.